The 23 T cell receptor beta chains reported below all come from one sample, sequenced in a study of OX40 agonist ivuxolimab in advanced cancers. Profiled with immunoSEQ multiplex PCR; TCRdb holds only in-frame clones, not every one. The sample consists of about 69,000 clones, 89% of them appearing once. The sample was CD4+ or CD8+ T cells sorted from blood, taken in a trial of the OX40 agonist ivuxolimab. These TCRs come from an adult with an advanced solid tumor such as melanoma, head and neck, liver or kidney cancer.

The chain couples TRBV4-3 to TRBJ2-1; TRBD2 might be the D (5 bases). From germline, CDR1 is LGHNA and CDR2 YSLEER. Trimming cost V 3 bases and J 0 bases, with 12 bases left between them. The CDR3 length is 16 residues. The CDR3 here is CASSQRAGPSYNEQFF. For the CDR3, the DNA is TGCGCCAGCAGCCAGCGGGCGGGCCCCTCCTACAATGAGCAGTTCTTC.

This chain connects TRBV4-3 to TRBJ2-3, with 10 bases matching TRBD2. This CDR3 region has 16 residues. With V trimmed by 1 base and J by 6 bases, 7 bases remained unmatched. Germline loops: CDR1 LGHNA, CDR2 YSLEER. CDR3 region: CASSQVRLAGRDTQYF. CDR3 nucleotide sequence: TGCGCCAGCAGCCAAGTAAGACTAGCGGGTCGGGATACGCAGTATTTT.

CDR3 in amino acids: CASSPSRDNGYTF. The CDR3 nucleotides read TGTGCCAGCTCACCAAGCAGGGACAATGGCTACACCTTC. The V call is TRBV18, the J call TRBJ1-2, with a possible D match to TRBD1 (6 bases). The CDR3 has 13 residues. Germline V gives CDR1 KGHSH, CDR2 LQKENI. V lost 2 bases and J lost 6, with 10 bases in between. Full variable domain (missing parts from reference TRBV18 and TRBJ1-2): NAGVMQNPRHLVRRRGQEARLRCSPMKGHSHVYWYRQLPEEGLKFMVYLQKENIIDESGMPKERFSAEFPKEGPSILRIQQVVRGDSAAYFCASSPSRDNGYTFGSGTRLTVV.

The J gene is TRBJ2-7, the V gene TRBV5-1, with D maybe TRBD2 (5 bases). Trimming pared 4 bases from V and 6 bases from J, leaving 17 bases between. The germline V gene has CDR1 SGHRS and CDR2 YFSETQ. The CDR3 has 14 residues. CDR3 region: CASSLGVETGEQYF. CDR3 nucleotide sequence: TGCGCCAGCAGCCTGGGAGTAGAGACTGGCGAGCAGTACTTC.

The gene calls are TRBV4-1 and TRBJ2-2, with D possibly TRBD1 on 6 matching bases. CDR1 and CDR2 (germline): MGHRA, YSYEKL. The CDR3 has 16 amino acids. The V end lost 0 bases, the J end lost 5 bases, and 13 bases lay between the germline ends. The CDR3 region has the DNA TGCGCCAGCAGCCAAGAAGGGGCAGGGGAAACCGGGGAGCTGTTTTTT. Protein product: CASSQEGAGETGELFF.

CDR3 DNA: TGTGCCAGCAGTTTCCCTGGGGCCAACGTCCTGACTTTC. Translated, it gives CASSFPGANVLTF. The J gene is TRBJ2-6, the V gene TRBV6-6; no clear D gene. Germline V gene sequence: CDR1 MNHNY, CDR2 SVGAGI (reference sequence). V was trimmed by 4 bases and J by 2 bases, leaving 3 bases between them. This CDR3 comprises 13 residues.

This rearrangement joins TRBV28 to TRBJ1-3; D remains ambiguous. The CDR3 extends over 14 amino acids. V was trimmed by 5 bases and J by 4 bases, leaving 12 bases between them. CDR1 is MDHEN, CDR2 SYDVKM, per germline. The CDR3 reads CASSTSASGNTIYF. For the CDR3, the DNA is TGTGCCAGCAGTACGTCTGCCTCGGGAAACACCATATATTTT.

The V gene is TRBV2, the J gene TRBJ2-3, with D tentatively TRBD1 (5 bases). Germline V gene sequence: CDR1 SNHLY, CDR2 FYNNEI. CDR3 length: 15 residues. Trimming cost V 7 bases and J 3 bases, with 17 bases left between them. CDR3 coding DNA: TGTGCCAGCACCGCCGTAGGGGCCGGGACAGATACGCAGTATTTT. Amino acids: CASTAVGAGTDTQYF.

The chain is built from TRBV6-6 and TRBJ2-1; D may match TRBD1 or TRBD2 (6 bases each). This CDR3 comprises 15 residues. V shed 5 bases and J shed 7 bases, with 18 bases lying between them. Germline V gives CDR1 MNHNY, CDR2 SVGAGI (reference sequence). The CDR3 sequence is CASSPRGGGGNEQFF. The CDR3 DNA reads TGTGCCAGCAGTCCCCGGGGCGGAGGGGGGAATGAGCAGTTCTTC.

The V call is TRBV9, the J call TRBJ2-2; no clear D. The CDR3 sequence is 15 residues long. Germline CDR1 reads SGDLS; CDR2 reads YYNGEE. The V end was cut by 4 bases, the J end by 0 bases, with 10 bases between. CDR3 nucleotide sequence: TGTGCCAGCAGCTCATCAGCGACGAACACCGGGGAGCTGTTTTTT. Translation gives CASSSSATNTGELFF.

The V and J genes are TRBV2 and TRBJ2-2, with D perhaps TRBD1 (7 bases). Germline V gene sequence: CDR1 SNHLY, CDR2 FYNNEI. V gave up 7 bases and J gave up 4 bases, with 16 bases separating them. The CDR3 runs 15 residues. CDR3 nucleotides: TGTGCCAGCATGGGGCAGGGGGGTTTCACCGGGGAGCTGTTTTTT. Amino acid sequence: CASMGQGGFTGELFF.

The V and J genes are TRBV6-1 and TRBJ2-1; 11 bases map to TRBD2. After removal of 8 bases from V and 5 bases from J, the junction contained 5 bases not matched to a gene. Germline V gene data show CDR1 as MNHNS and CDR2 as SASEGT. The CDR3 covers 14 residues. The CDR3 is CASVTSGSHNEQFF. The CDR3 region has the DNA TGTGCCAGCGTCACTAGCGGGAGCCACAATGAGCAGTTCTTC.

This clone was found once. CDR3 coding DNA: TGTGCCACCAGCAGAGATCGGTGGGGGGGCTATGGCTACACCTTC. It encodes CATSRDRWGGYGYTF. The chain couples TRBV15 to TRBJ1-2; D might be TRBD1 (5 bases). Germline CDR1 reads LNHNV; CDR2 reads YYDKDF (reference sequence). The length of the CDR3 is 15 residues. V shed 0 bases and J shed 4 bases, with 12 bases lying between them.

V is TRBV2 and J is TRBJ2-5; D not resolved. CDR3 size: 12 residues. Trimming cost V 5 bases and J 2 bases, with 6 bases left between them. Germline assignment: CDR1 SNHLY and CDR2 FYNNEI. CDR3 nucleotide sequence: TGTGCCAGCAGTAGGTCACAAGAGACCCAGTACTTC. Protein: CASSRSQETQYF.

The chain is built from TRBV7-8 and TRBJ1-5; 8 bases match TRBD1. The V and J ends lost 4 bases and 4 bases, in that order; junction bases with no gene match: 9. This CDR3 is 16 amino acids long. Looked up from germline, CDR1 is SGHVS and CDR2 is FQNEAQ. The CDR3 loop is CASSSSRDRRNQPQHF. CDR3 DNA: TGTGCCAGCAGCTCCAGCCGGGACAGGAGGAATCAGCCCCAGCATTTT.

V usage is TRBV27 and J usage is TRBJ2-7; a possible D gene is TRBD1 (6 bases). V dropped 6 bases and J dropped 1 base, with 13 bases sitting between them. The germline CDR1 and CDR2 sequences are MNHEY and SMNVEV (reference sequence). The CDR3 is 14 amino acids. DNA for the CDR3: TGTGCCAGCAGATCTACAGGGCAGTCCTACGAGCAGTACTTC. It specifies CASRSTGQSYEQYF.

The chain carries TRBV6-5 and TRBJ2-7; 8 bases fit TRBD1. CDR3 length: 15 amino acids. J was trimmed by 5 bases and V by 6 bases; bases with no gene match: 12. The V gene's germline CDR1 is MNHEY and CDR2 SVGAGI. The chain's CDR3 is CASRSYRGKSDEQYF. The CDR3 DNA is TGTGCCAGCAGATCCTACAGGGGGAAAAGCGACGAGCAGTACTTC.

The chain links TRBV5-1 to TRBJ1-4; 12 positions agree with TRBD1. The CDR3 consists of 14 residues. With 7 bases clipped from V and 8 bases from J, the junction kept 6 bases outside the gene matches. CDR1 is SGHRS and CDR2 is YFSETQ in the germline V gene. The CDR3 protein is CASGAGTGGEKLFF. Here the CDR3 DNA reads TGCGCCAGCGGAGCCGGGACAGGGGGCGAAAAACTGTTTTTT.

V is TRBV7-2 and J is TRBJ1-4; 11 nucleotides match TRBD1. The CDR3 has 14 residues. V lost 1 base and J lost 8; bases outside the gene matches: 0. Germline CDR1 is SGHTA and CDR2 is FQGNSA. The CDR3 coding sequence is TGTGCCAGCAGCTTAGGGACAGGGGGCGAAAAACTGTTTTTT. This translates into CASSLGTGGEKLFF.

The chain has TRBV5-4 and TRBJ2-5, with 9 bases lining up with TRBD1. CDR3 length: 15 amino acids. The germline V gene encodes CDR1 SGHNT and CDR2 YYREEE (reference sequence). Losses at the gene ends were 4 bases for V and 4 bases for J; bases not matched to a gene: 8. This chain's CDR3 is CASSNPTGGRETQYF. DNA of the CDR3: TGTGCCAGCAGCAACCCGACAGGGGGAAGAGAGACCCAGTACTTC. The variable domain in full, completed from reference TRBV5-4 and TRBJ2-5, reads ETGVTQSPTHLIKTRGQQVTLRCSSQSGHNTVSWYQQALGQGPQFIFQYYREEENGRGNFPPRFSGLQFPNYSSELNVNALELDDSALYLCASSNPTGGRETQYFGPGTRLLVL.

About this clone: This same CDR3 is encoded by further DNA sequences in the sample. The J gene is TRBJ2-7, the V gene TRBV5-1; 10 bases align to TRBD2. The germline V gene encodes CDR1 SGHRS and CDR2 YFSETQ. This CDR3 is built from 15 residues. J was trimmed by 0 bases and V by 2 bases; bases with no gene match: 2. For the CDR3, the DNA is TGCGCCAGCAGCTTAGCGGGAGGGAGCTCCTACGAGCAGTACTTC. Residues: CASSLAGGSSYEQYF.

V and J are TRBV6-5 and TRBJ2-1, with TRBD2 matching 12 bases. The length of the CDR3 is 15 residues. The germline V gene encodes CDR1 MNHEY and CDR2 SVGAGI. V was clipped by 5 bases and J by 3 bases; unmatched bases: 2. The CDR3 bases are TGTGCCAGCAGTCTACTAGCGGGAGGCTACAATGAGCAGTTCTTC. It yields the protein CASSLLAGGYNEQFF.

The V and J genes are TRBV19 and TRBJ2-7, with D possibly being TRBD2 (6 bases). Between the trimmed V and J ends, which lost 7 bases and 2 bases, there was a span of 18 bases. The CDR3 is made up of 15 amino acids. Germline V gene data show CDR1 as LNHDA and CDR2 as SQIVND (reference sequence). CDR3 protein: CASKKQDWEAYEQYF. The CDR3 bases are TGTGCCAGTAAAAAACAGGACTGGGAGGCCTACGAGCAGTACTTC.